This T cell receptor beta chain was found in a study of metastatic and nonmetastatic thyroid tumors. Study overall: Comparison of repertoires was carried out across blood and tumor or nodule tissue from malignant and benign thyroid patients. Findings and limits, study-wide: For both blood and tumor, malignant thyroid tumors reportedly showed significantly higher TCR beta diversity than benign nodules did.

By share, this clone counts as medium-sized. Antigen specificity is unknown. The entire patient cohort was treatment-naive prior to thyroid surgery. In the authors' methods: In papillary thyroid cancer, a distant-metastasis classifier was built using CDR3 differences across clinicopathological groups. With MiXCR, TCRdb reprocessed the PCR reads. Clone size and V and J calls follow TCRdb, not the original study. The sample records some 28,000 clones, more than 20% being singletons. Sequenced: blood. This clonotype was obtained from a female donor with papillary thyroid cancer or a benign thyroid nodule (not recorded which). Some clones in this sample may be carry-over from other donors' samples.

The CDR3: CASRHPLSYEQYF. DNA for the CDR3: TGTGCCAGCCGCCATCCCCTATCCTACGAGCAGTACTTC. V usage is TRBV6-4 and J usage is TRBJ2-7; unclear D gene. The V and J ends lost 8 bases and 1 base respectively, with 12 bases between them. CDR1 and CDR2 (germline): MRHNA, SNTAGT. CDR3 length equals 13 residues.